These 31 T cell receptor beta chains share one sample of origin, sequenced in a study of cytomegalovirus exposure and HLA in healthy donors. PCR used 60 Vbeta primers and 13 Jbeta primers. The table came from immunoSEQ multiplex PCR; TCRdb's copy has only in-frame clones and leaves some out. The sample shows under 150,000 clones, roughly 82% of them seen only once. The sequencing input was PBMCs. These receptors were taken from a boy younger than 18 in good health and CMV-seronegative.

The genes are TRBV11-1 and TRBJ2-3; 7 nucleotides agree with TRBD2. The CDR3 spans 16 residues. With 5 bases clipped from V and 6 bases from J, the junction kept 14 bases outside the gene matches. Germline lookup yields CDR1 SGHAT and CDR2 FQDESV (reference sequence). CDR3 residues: CASSPSMTSPPDTQYF. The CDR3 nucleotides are TGTGCCAGCAGCCCAAGTATGACTAGCCCACCGGATACGCAGTATTTT.

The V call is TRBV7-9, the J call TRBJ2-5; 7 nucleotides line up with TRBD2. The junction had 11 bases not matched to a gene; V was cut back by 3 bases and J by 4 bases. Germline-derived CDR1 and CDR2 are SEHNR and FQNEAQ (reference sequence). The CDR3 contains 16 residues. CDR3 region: CASSFGRAREGETQYF. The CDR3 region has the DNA TGTGCCAGCAGCTTTGGAAGGGCCAGGGAGGGAGAGACCCAGTACTTC.

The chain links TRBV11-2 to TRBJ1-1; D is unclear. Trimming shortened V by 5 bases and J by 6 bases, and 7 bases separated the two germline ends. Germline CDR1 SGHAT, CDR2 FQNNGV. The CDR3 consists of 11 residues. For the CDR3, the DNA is TGTGCCAGCAGCCCATTAGCTGAAGCTTTCTTT. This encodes CASSPLAEAFF.

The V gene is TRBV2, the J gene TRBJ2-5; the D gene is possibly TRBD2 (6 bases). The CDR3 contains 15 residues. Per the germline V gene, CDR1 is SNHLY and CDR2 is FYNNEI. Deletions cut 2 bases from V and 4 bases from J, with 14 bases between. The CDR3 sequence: CASSESGRGPETQYF. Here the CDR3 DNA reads TGTGCCAGCAGTGAATCCGGGAGAGGTCCAGAGACCCAGTACTTC.

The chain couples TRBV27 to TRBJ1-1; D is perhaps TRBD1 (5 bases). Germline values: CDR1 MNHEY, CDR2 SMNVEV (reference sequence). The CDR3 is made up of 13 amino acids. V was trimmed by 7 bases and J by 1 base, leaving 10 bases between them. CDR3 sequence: CASKFGGNTEAFF. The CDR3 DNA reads TGTGCCAGCAAGTTCGGGGGGAACACTGAAGCTTTCTTT.

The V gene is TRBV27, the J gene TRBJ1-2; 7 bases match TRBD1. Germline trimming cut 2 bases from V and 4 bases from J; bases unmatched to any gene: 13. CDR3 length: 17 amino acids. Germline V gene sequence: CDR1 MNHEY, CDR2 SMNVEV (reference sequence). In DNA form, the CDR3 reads TGTGCCAGCAGTTTAAAGTGGACAGGCATTGCAGGCTATGGCTACACCTTC. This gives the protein CASSLKWTGIAGYGYTF.

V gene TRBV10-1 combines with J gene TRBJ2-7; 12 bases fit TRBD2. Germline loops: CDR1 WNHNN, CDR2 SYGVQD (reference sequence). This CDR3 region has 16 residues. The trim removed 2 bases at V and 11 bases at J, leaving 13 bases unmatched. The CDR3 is CASSERPSGRGRNEYF. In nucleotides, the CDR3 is TGCGCCAGCAGTGAGCGTCCTAGCGGGAGGGGTCGCAATGAGTACTTC.

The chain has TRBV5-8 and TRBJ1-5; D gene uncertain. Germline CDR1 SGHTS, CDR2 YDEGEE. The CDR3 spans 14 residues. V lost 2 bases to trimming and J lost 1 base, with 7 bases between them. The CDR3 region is CASSFYESNQPQHF. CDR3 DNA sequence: TGTGCCAGCAGCTTCTATGAAAGCAATCAGCCCCAGCATTTT. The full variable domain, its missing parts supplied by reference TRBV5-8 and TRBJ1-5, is EAGVTQSPTHLIKTRGQQATLRCSPISGHTSVYWYQQALGLGLQFLLWYDEGEERNRGNFPPRFSGRQFPNYSSELNVNALELEDSALYLCASSFYESNQPQHFGDGTRLSIL.

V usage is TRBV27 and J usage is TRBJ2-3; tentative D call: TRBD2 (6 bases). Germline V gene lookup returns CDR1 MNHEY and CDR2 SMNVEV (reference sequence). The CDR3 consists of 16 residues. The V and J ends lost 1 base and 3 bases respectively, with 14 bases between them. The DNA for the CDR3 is TGTGCCAGCAGTTTATTCATCGGCGGGACTACAGATACGCAGTATTTT. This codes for CASSLFIGGTTDTQYF.

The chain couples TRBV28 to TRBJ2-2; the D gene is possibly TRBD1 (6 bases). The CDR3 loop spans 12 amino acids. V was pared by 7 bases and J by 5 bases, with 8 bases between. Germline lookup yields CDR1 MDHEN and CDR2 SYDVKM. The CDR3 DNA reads TGTGCCAGCAATAGGGGGACCGGGGAGCTGTTTTTT. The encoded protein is CASNRGTGELFF.

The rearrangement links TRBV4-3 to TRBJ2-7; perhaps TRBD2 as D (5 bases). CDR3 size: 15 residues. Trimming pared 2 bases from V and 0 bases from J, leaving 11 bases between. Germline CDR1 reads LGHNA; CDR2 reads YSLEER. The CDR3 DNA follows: TGCGCCAGCAGCCAATTGGACTCCCCCTCCTACGAGCAGTACTTC. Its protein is CASSQLDSPSYEQYF.

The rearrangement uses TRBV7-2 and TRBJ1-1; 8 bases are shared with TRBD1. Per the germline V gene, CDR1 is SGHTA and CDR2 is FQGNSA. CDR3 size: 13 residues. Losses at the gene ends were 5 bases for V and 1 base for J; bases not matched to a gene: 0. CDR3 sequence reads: CASSGQGNTEAFF. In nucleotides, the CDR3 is TGTGCCAGCAGCGGACAGGGGAACACTGAAGCTTTCTTT.

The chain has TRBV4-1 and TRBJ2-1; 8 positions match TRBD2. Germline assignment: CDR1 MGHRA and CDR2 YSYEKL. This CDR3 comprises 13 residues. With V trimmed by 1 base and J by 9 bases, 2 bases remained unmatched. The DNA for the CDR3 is TGCGCCAGCAGCCAAGCGCTAGCGGGTGAGCAGTTCTTC. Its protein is CASSQALAGEQFF.

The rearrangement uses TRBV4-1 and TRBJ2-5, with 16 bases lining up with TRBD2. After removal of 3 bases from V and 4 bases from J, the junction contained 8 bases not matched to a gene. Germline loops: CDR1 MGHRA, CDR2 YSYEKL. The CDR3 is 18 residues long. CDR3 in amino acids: CASSQTGTSGRGAETQYF. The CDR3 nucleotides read TGCGCCAGCAGCCAGACCGGGACTAGCGGGAGGGGGGCAGAGACCCAGTACTTC.

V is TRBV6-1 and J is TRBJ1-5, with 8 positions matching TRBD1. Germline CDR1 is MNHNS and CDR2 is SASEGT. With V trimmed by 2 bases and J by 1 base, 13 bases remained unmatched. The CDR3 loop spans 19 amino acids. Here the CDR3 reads CASSESRRGRLWSNQPQHF. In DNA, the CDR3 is TGTGCCAGCAGTGAATCCCGCAGGGGGCGACTTTGGAGCAATCAGCCCCAGCATTTT.

CDR3 in DNA: TGTGCCAGCAGTGAAGAAGCCGGCTACGAGCAGTACTTC. It yields the protein CASSEEAGYEQYF. The rearrangement uses TRBV2 and TRBJ2-7; D ambiguous. The CDR3 extends over 13 amino acids. Trimming removed 1 base from V and 3 bases from J, with 7 bases in between. Per the germline V gene, CDR1 is SNHLY and CDR2 is FYNNEI.

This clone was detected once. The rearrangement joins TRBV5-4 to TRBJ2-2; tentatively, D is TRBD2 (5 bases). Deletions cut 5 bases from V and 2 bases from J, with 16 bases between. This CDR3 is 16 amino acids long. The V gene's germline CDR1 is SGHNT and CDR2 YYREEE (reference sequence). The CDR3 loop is CASSDMVRGNTGELFF. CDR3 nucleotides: TGTGCCAGCAGTGACATGGTTCGGGGAAACACCGGGGAGCTGTTTTTT.

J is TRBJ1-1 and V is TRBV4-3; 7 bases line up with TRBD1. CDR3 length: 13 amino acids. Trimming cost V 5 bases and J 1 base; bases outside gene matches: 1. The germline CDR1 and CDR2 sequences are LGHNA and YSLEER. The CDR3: CASSWTGNTEAFF. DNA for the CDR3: TGCGCCAGCAGCTGGACAGGGAACACTGAAGCTTTCTTT.

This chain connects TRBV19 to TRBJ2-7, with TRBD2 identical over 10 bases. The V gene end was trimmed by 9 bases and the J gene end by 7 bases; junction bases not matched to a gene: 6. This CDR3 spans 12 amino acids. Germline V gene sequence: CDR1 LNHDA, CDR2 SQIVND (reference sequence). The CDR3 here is CASSGGGWEQYF. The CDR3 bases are TGTGCCAGCAGCGGGGGGGGATGGGAGCAGTACTTC.

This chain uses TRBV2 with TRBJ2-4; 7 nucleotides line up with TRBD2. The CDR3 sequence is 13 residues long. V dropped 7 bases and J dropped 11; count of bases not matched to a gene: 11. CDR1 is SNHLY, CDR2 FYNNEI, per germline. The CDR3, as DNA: TGTGCCAGCACCGTCCAGCGGGATCCCCTTCAGTACTTC. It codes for CASTVQRDPLQYF.

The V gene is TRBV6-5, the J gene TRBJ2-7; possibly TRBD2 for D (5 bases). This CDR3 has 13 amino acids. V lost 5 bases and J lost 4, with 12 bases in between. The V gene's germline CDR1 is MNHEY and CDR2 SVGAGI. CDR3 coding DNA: TGTGCCAGCAGTCCCGGACTTTCTTACGAGCAGTACTTC. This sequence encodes CASSPGLSYEQYF.

CDR3 in DNA: TGTGCCAGCAGCTTCGGGGGGTACGAGCAGTACTTC. Translating gives CASSFGGYEQYF. The chain is built from TRBV5-8 and TRBJ2-7, with 7 bases lining up with TRBD2. Per germline, CDR1 SGHTS and CDR2 YDEGEE. CDR3 length: 12 amino acids. After removal of 2 bases from V and 4 bases from J, the junction contained 0 bases not matched to a gene.

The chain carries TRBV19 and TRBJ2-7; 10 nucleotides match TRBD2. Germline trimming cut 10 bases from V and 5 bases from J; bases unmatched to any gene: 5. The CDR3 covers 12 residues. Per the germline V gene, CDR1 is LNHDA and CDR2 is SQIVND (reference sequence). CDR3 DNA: TGTGCCACGGGGACTAGCGTTAACGAGCAGTACTTC. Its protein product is CATGTSVNEQYF.

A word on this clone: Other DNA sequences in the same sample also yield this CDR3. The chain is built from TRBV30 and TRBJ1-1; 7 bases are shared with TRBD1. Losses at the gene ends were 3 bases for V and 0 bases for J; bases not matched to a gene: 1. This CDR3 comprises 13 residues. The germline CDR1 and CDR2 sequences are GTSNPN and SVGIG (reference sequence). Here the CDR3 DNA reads TGTGCCTGGAGGGGACAGCTGAACACTGAAGCTTTCTTT. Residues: CAWRGQLNTEAFF.

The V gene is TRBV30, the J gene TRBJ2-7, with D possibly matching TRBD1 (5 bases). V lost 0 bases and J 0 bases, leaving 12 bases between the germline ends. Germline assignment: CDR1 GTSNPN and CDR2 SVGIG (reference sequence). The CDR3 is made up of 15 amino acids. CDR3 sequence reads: CAWSVGYDSSYEQYF. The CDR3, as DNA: TGTGCCTGGAGTGTGGGATACGACAGCTCCTACGAGCAGTACTTC.

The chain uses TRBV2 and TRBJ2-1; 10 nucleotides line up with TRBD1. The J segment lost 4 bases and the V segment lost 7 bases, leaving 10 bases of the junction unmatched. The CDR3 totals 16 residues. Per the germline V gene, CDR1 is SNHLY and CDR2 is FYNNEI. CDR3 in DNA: TGTGCCAGCATTATACCGGGACAGGGGTCTTACAATGAGCAGTTCTTC. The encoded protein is CASIIPGQGSYNEQFF.

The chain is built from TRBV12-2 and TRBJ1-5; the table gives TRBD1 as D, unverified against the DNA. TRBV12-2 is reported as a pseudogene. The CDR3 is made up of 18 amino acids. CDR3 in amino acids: CASRFGPRQEHSNQPQHF. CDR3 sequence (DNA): TGTGCAAGTCGCTTCGGACCAAGACAGGAACATAGCAATCAGCCCCAGCATTTT.

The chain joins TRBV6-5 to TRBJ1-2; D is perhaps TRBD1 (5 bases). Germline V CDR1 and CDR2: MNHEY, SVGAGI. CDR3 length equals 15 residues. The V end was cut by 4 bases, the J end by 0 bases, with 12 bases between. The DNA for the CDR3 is TGTGCCAGCAGTTTAACAGGCCTTACTAACTATGGCTACACCTTC. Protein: CASSLTGLTNYGYTF.

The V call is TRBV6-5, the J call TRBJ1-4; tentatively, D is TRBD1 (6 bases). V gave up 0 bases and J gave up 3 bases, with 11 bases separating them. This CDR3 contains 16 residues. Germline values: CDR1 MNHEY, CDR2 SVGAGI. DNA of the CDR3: TGTGCCAGCAGTTACTCAGCCCAGGGGTCTAATGAAAAACTGTTTTTT. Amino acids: CASSYSAQGSNEKLFF.

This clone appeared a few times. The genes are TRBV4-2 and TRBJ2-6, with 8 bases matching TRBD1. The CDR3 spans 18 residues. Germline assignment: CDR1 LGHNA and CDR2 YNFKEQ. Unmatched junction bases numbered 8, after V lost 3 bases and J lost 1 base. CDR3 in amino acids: CASSHEDRGSSGANVLTF. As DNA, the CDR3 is TGTGCCAGCAGCCACGAAGACAGGGGATCGTCTGGGGCCAACGTCCTGACTTTC.

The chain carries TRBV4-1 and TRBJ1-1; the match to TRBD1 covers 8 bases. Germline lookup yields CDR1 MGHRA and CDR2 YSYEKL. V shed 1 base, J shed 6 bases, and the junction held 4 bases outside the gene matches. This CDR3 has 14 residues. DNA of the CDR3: TGCGCCAGCAGCCAAGTGACAGGGGACCCTGAAGCTTTCTTT. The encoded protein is CASSQVTGDPEAFF.